This TCR beta chain stems from a study of T cell responses to AZD1222 COVID-19 vaccine. The protocol was immunoSEQ multiplex PCR, while the TCRdb copy is restricted to in-frame clones and leaves out a portion. In the table there are about 120,000 clones, about 90% of which are singletons. Study findings and constraints: Sampled repertoires all dated from after the peak T cell response. Among AZD1222 vaccinees, only five or six were seropositive at baseline. Donors were mostly white British, more females; clonal diversity possibly underestimated.

Combined were second doses at about 4 or about 12 weeks. Regarding this clone: No antigen is known for it.

Per germline, CDR1 MRHNA and CDR2 SNTAGT. Trimming pared 3 bases from V and 2 bases from J, leaving 11 bases between. The CDR3 loop spans 15 amino acids. The chain couples TRBV6-4 to TRBJ2-1; D remains unclear. The TCR comes from an adult who received the AZD1222 COVID-19 vaccine. Specimen: peripheral blood, collected 28 days after the second AZD1222 dose. CDR3 DNA: TGTGCCAGCAGTGATACCCGGTGGCCCTACAATGAGCAGTTCTTC. It specifies CASSDTRWPYNEQFF.